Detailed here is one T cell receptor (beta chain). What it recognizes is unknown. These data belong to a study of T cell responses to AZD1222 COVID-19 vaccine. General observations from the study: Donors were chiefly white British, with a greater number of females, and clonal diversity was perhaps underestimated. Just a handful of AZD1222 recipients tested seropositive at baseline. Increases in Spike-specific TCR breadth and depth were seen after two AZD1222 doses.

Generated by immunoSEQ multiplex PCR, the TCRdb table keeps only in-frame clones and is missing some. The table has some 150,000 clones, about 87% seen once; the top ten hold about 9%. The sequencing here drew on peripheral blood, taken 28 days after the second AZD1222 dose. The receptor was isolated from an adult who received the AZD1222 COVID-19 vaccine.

The CDR3 here is CASSPGGGYYEQYF. DNA for the CDR3: TGTGCCAGCTCACCGGGGGGGGGCTACTACGAGCAGTACTTC. This chain uses TRBV18 with TRBJ2-7; D might be TRBD2 (7 bases). The CDR3 sequence is 14 residues long. The germline V and J ends were trimmed by 3 bases and 3 bases, with 12 bases remaining between them. Germline V gene data show CDR1 as KGHSH and CDR2 as LQKENI.